This T cell receptor beta chain was sequenced in a study of shared clonotypes between healthy human individuals. Turning to this clone: Antigen: not known.

Repertoires were generated with immunoSEQ multiplex PCR, while TCRdb's copy carries only in-frame clones and drops some. The sample has about 2 million clones, roughly 96% seen once. Study-wide results and limits: Naive subsets generally exceeded memory subsets in estimated richness.

Per germline, CDR1 LNHDA and CDR2 SQIVND (reference sequence). This CDR3 is 15 amino acids long. The junction had 5 bases not matched to a gene; V was cut back by 7 bases and J by 2 bases. In the CD4+ fraction, cells were divided into CD45RA+ naive and CD45RA-negative memory subsets. The V gene is TRBV19, the J gene TRBJ1-1; TRBD1 matches 12 bases. The source is a man between 18 and 29 years old in good health. The material sequenced was naive CD4+ T cells sorted from blood. Subset denoted: CD45RA+ positively selected. CDR3 nucleotides: TGTGCCAGTATCCCGGGACAGGGGGCTAACACTGAAGCTTTCTTT. Translation: CASIPGQGANTEAFF.